This entry lists 22 T cell receptor beta chains sequenced from one sample in a study of blood T cells in healthy people across ages (dated by TCRdb to between 2014 and 2017). The library was made by 5' RACE. For sequencing, an Illumina HiSeq 2500 was employed. A second PCR of 7 to 11 cycles was run with a J-beta primer mix and a sample-barcoded 5' primer. Starting from the raw public reads, TCRdb applied fastp trimming at Q25, assembled clones with MiXCR and retained in-frame beta chains. When rows share a CDR3 protein, they turn into one entry using the most common DNA and genes. The sample records 600,000 to 800,000 distinct CDR3 sequences, roughly 20% of which are singletons. The ten largest clonotypes hold roughly 3.6% of the sample. The specimen sequenced was blood. The receptors stem from a man in his 70s in good health.

This clonotype was recorded a few times. This CDR3 is missing its conserved last phenylalanine or tryptophan, likely due to a read error. The chain employs TRBV9 and TRBJ1-1, with 8 bases that match TRBD1. Germline V lookup: CDR1 SGDLS, CDR2 YYNGEE. The CDR3 length is 15 residues. V was pared by 4 bases and J by 0 bases, with 5 bases of the junction left unmatched. The CDR3 reads CASSTQDRVNTEAFL. The CDR3, as DNA: TGTGCCAGCAGCACCCAGGACAGGGTGAACACTGAAGCTTTCCTT.

This clonotype was seen a handful of times. This rearrangement joins TRBV20-1 to TRBJ2-3; unclear D gene. Germline V lookup: CDR1 DFQATT, CDR2 SNEGSKA (reference sequence). The CDR3 covers 16 residues. Trimming took 3 bases from V and 0 from J, leaving 16 bases between them. The CDR3: CSASGFGASSTDTQYF. CDR3 DNA sequence: TGCAGTGCTAGTGGGTTCGGAGCGTCGAGCACAGATACGCAGTATTTT.

This clonotype has more than one count but fewer than ten. A read error may explain this, as a much larger clone is one base away. The chain employs TRBV28 and TRBJ2-5, with a weak D call TRBD2 (6 bases). The CDR3 covers 13 residues. Per the germline V gene, CDR1 is MDHEN and CDR2 is SYDVKM. CDR3 amino acids: CASSLPGVEAQYF. The CDR3 DNA reads as TGTGCCAGCAGTCTTCCGGGGGTAGAGGCCCAGTACTTC.

This clonotype was seen more than once but under ten times. The chain recombines TRBV4-1 with TRBJ1-4; D not resolved. Germline V gene lookup returns CDR1 MGHRA and CDR2 YSYEKL. V was clipped by 0 bases and J by 11 bases, with 16 bases between them. CDR3 length equals 15 residues. Here the CDR3 DNA reads TGCGCCAGCAGCCAAGATCGAGGAGGGATGAAGAAACTGTTTTTT. This sequence encodes CASSQDRGGMKKLFF.

The chain carries TRBV20-1 and TRBJ1-1; 8 nucleotides agree with TRBD1. Germline V lookup: CDR1 DFQATT, CDR2 SNEGSKA (reference sequence). The CDR3 is 12 residues long. V lost 0 bases and J lost 7; bases outside the gene matches: 1. The CDR3, as DNA: TGCAGTGCTAGAGAAGGACAGGGTGAAGCTTTCTTT. Its protein product is CSAREGQGEAFF.

In DNA, the CDR3 is TGTGCCAGTAGTATTCGCGGACTGAGCTCCTACAATGAGCAGTTCTTC. It yields the protein CASSIRGLSSYNEQFF. The chain recombines TRBV19 with TRBJ2-1; D possibly corresponds to TRBD2 (5 bases). The CDR3 sequence is 16 residues long. Germline CDR1 reads LNHDA; CDR2 reads SQIVND (reference sequence). With 3 bases removed from V and 0 bases from J, the gap between germline ends came to 12 bases.

This clonotype has a count of ten or more. The V gene is TRBV28, the J gene TRBJ2-5; no firm D call. The CDR3 runs 14 residues. Trimming left V 5 bases short and J 5 bases short, with 15 bases between. Per the germline V gene, CDR1 is MDHEN and CDR2 is SYDVKM. The CDR3 here is CASSPMGPTETQYF. The CDR3 DNA is TGTGCCAGCAGTCCGATGGGCCCTACGGAGACCCAGTACTTC.

This clonotype was seen at least ten times. One junction end does not reproduce the germline sequence, and a read error may be involved. The chain couples TRBV29-1 to TRBJ2-1; D ambiguous. The CDR3 length is 12 residues. Germline CDR1 and CDR2: SQVTM and ANQGSEA. The CDR3 region is CSAERAYNEQFF. In DNA, the CDR3 is TGCAGCGCTGAAAGGGCGTACAATGAGCAGTTCTTC.

This clonotype was counted ten times or more. This sequence joins TRBV3-1 and TRBJ2-1; possible D gene TRBD1, 6 bases. V was shortened by 6 bases and J by 3 bases, with 6 bases between the two germline ends. This CDR3 region has 12 residues. Germline V CDR1 and CDR2: LGHDT, YNNKEL (reference sequence). The CDR3 reads CASRDSYNEQFF. The CDR3 region has the DNA TGTGCCAGCAGGGACAGCTACAATGAGCAGTTCTTC.

This clonotype was seen a few times. The V call is TRBV11-3, the J call TRBJ2-3; D not certain. The germline V gene encodes CDR1 SGHNT and CDR2 YENEEA. V lost 0 bases and J lost 8, with 9 bases in between. This CDR3 spans 13 amino acids. For the CDR3, the DNA is TGTGCCAGCAGCTTAGACCAGCTGAGTACGCAGTATTTT. This gives the protein CASSLDQLSTQYF.

The J gene is TRBJ1-4, the V gene TRBV14, with D uncertain. Germline CDR1 SGHDN, CDR2 FVKESK. Trimming took off 8 bases at V and 7 bases at J, with 5 bases between the two ends. The CDR3 totals 10 residues. CDR3 loop: CASLIEKLFF. The DNA of the CDR3 is TGTGCCAGCTTAATTGAAAAACTGTTTTTT.

This clonotype was observed at least ten times. Relative to the germline gene, one junction end is altered; a read error may explain this. The chain joins TRBV5-1 to TRBJ2-1, with 7 bases aligning to TRBD2. The germline V gene encodes CDR1 SGHRS and CDR2 YFSETQ. The CDR3 covers 14 residues. The CDR3: CASSLELAYNEQFF. DNA of the CDR3: TGCGCCAGTAGCTTGGAACTAGCGTACAATGAGCAGTTCTTC.

This sequence joins TRBV29-1 and TRBJ2-5, with D possibly being TRBD1 (5 bases). Trimming pared 4 bases from V and 2 bases from J, leaving 8 bases between. From germline, CDR1 is SQVTM and CDR2 ANQGSEA. The CDR3 is 12 amino acids. CDR3 DNA sequence: TGCAGCGTTGGTCCAGGGCAAGAGACCCAGTACTTC. Translated, it gives CSVGPGQETQYF.

This clonotype was seen only a few times. The chain links TRBV6-6 to TRBJ2-1; tentatively, D is TRBD1 (6 bases). In germline, CDR1 is MNHNY, CDR2 SVGAGI (reference sequence). Trimming took 2 bases from V and 6 from J, leaving 17 bases between them. The CDR3 runs 16 residues. The CDR3 DNA follows: TGTGCCAGCAGTTACGAGGGGGTTAAGTTCTCCAATGAGCAGTTCTTC. It codes for CASSYEGVKFSNEQFF.

The chain uses TRBV6-2 or TRBV6-3 and TRBJ2-1; D not certain. CDR1 is MNHEY and CDR2 is SVGEGT in the germline V gene. V was cut by 0 bases and J by 10 bases, with 7 bases left in between. This CDR3 is built from 12 residues. As DNA, the CDR3 is TGTGCCAGCAGTTACTCGCGGCTGGAGCAGTTCTTC. Amino acids: CASSYSRLEQFF.

In its sample, this clonotype was seen once. A much bigger clone sits one base away, suggesting this may be a read error. This chain links TRBV4-1 with TRBJ2-1, with D perhaps matching TRBD1 or TRBD2 (5 bases each). Matching the DNA end better, TRBJ2-5 makes the J call doubtful. CDR3 length: 15 amino acids. Looked up from germline, CDR1 is MGHRA and CDR2 is YSYEKL. DNA of the CDR3: TGCGCCAGCAGCCACGAACCGTCAGGGACAGAGACCCAGTACTTC. Translation gives CASSHEPSGTETQYF.

This clonotype was seen more than once but under ten times. The chain couples TRBV27 to TRBJ2-7; maybe TRBD1 (6 bases). V was cut by 5 bases and J by 0 bases, with 14 bases left in between. The CDR3 runs to 15 residues. The germline CDR1 and CDR2 sequences are MNHEY and SMNVEV (reference sequence). The DNA of the CDR3 is TGTGCCAGCAGTGCAAAACGGACAGTCTCCTACGAGCAGTACTTC. As protein: CASSAKRTVSYEQYF.

This clonotype has more than one count but fewer than ten. The rearrangement links TRBV28 to TRBJ2-3; no firm D call. The V end lost 7 bases, the J end lost 2 bases, and 4 bases lay between the germline ends. The CDR3 extends over 11 amino acids. Germline lookup yields CDR1 MDHEN and CDR2 SYDVKM. The CDR3 DNA sequence: TGTGCCAGCACGGCCACAGATACGCAGTATTTT. Protein product: CASTATDTQYF.

The V and J genes are TRBV6-1 and TRBJ2-2; D is possibly TRBD2 (5 bases). The CDR3 covers 16 residues. Trimming took off 4 bases at V and 2 bases at J, with 14 bases between the two ends. From germline, CDR1 is MNHNS and CDR2 SASEGT. DNA for the CDR3: TGTGCCAGCAGTGCCACACTAGAGACTAACACCGGGGAGCTGTTTTTT. Amino acid sequence: CASSATLETNTGELFF.

The chain has TRBV20-1 and TRBJ2-7; TRBD1 is a possible D gene (5 bases). Germline lookup yields CDR1 DFQATT and CDR2 SNEGSKA (reference sequence). The CDR3 is 14 amino acids. Trimming took off 6 bases at V and 1 base at J, with 16 bases between the two ends. The CDR3 sequence: CSASPAPGSYEQYF. CDR3 DNA: TGCAGTGCGTCACCGGCGCCAGGGTCCTACGAGCAGTACTTC.

This clonotype showed up many times. This chain links TRBV5-1 with TRBJ2-5, with 7 bases lining up with TRBD2. There are 15 residues in the CDR3. Germline V gives CDR1 SGHRS, CDR2 YFSETQ. V was clipped by 2 bases and J by 2 bases; unmatched bases: 6. The CDR3 sequence: CASSFSGAVQETQYF. The CDR3 DNA is TGCGCCAGCAGCTTCAGCGGGGCGGTTCAAGAGACCCAGTACTTC.

CDR3 sequence: CASSLSKGTDTQYF. The CDR3 DNA is TGTGCCAGCAGCTTGTCGAAAGGGACAGATACGCAGTATTTT. The genes are TRBV5-6 and TRBJ2-3; D is unresolved. CDR3 size: 14 residues. The ends were cut back, 1 base at V and 3 bases at J, with 9 bases in the middle. CDR1 and CDR2 (germline): SGHDT, YYEEEE.